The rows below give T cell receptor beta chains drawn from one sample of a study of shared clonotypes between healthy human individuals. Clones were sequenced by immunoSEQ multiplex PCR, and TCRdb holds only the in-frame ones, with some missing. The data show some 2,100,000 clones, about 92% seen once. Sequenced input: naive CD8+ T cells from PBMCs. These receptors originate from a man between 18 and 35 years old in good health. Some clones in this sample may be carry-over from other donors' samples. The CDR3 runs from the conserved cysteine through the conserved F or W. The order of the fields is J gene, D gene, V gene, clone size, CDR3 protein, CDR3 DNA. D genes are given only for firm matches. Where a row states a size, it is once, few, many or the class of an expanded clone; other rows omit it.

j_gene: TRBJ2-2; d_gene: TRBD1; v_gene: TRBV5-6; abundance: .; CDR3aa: CATKAGTVNTGELFF; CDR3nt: TGTGCCACCAAAGCCGGGACAGTGAACACCGGGGAGCTGTTTTTT
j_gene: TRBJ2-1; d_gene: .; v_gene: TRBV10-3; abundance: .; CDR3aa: CAISESSASVRTSFYNEQFF; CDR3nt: TGTGCCATCAGTGAGTCAAGCGCGTCAGTACGGACTTCATTTTACAATGAGCAGTTCTTC
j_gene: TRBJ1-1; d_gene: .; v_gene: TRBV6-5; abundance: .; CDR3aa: CASRPRGEYTEAFF; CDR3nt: TGTGCCAGCAGACCGCGGGGCGAGTACACTGAAGCTTTCTTT
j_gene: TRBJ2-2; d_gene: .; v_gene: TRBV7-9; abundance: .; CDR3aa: CASSFSPGTGELFF; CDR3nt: TGTGCCAGCAGCTTTTCCCCCGGCACCGGGGAGCTGTTTTTT
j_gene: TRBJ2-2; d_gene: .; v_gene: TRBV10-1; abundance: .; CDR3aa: CASSDDGGLSTGELFF; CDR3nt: TGCGCCAGCAGTGACGACGGAGGGCTGAGCACCGGGGAGCTGTTTTTT
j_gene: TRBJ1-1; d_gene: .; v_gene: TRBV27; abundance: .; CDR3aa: CASSSIRPGGPLMNTEAFF; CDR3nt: TGTGCCAGCAGTTCCATCCGCCCTGGCGGTCCTTTAATGAACACTGAAGCTTTCTTT
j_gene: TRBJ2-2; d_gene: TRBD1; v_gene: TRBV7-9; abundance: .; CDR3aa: CAGTGGTGGPPTNTGELFF; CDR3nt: TGTGCCGGAACCGGAGGGACAGGGGGCCCTCCGACGAACACCGGGGAGCTGTTTTTT
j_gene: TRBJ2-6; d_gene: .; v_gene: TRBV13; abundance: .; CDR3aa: CASRPENYGANVLTF; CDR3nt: TGTGCCAGCAGACCCGAGAATTATGGGGCCAACGTCCTGACTTTC
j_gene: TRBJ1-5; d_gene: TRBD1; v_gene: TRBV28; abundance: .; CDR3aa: CASSPSTGPGYQPQHF; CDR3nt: TGTGCCAGCAGTCCCTCGACAGGGCCCGGGTATCAGCCCCAGCATTTT
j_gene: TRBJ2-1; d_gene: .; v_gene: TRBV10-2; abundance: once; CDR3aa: CASSESRSNEQFF; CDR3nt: TGCGCCAGCAGTGAGTCGCGTAGTAATGAGCAGTTCTTC
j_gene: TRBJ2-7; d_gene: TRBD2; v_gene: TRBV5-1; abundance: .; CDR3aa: CASSLTSGRAEQYF; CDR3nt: TGCGCCAGCAGCTTGACTAGCGGGAGGGCCGAGCAGTACTTC
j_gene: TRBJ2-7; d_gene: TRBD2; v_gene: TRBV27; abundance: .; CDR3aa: CASGSRDRGLAGDEQYF; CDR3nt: TGTGCCAGCGGGAGCCGGGACAGGGGACTAGCGGGAGACGAGCAGTACTTC
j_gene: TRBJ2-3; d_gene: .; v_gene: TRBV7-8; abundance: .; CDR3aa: CASSFRGSTDTQYF; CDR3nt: TGTGCCAGCAGCTTCCGGGGGAGCACAGATACGCAGTATTTT
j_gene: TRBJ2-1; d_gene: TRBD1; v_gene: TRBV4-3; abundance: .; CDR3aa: CASSQDRQGAGGGLTVDEQFF; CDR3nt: TGCGCCAGCAGCCAAGATCGACAGGGGGCAGGGGGGGGACTAACCGTTGATGAGCAGTTCTTC
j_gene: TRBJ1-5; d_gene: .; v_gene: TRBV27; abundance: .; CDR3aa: CASSLLGWDQPQHF; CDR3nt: TGTGCCAGCAGTTTACTCGGTTGGGATCAGCCCCAGCATTTT
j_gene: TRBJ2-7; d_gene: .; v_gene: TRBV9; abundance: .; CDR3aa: CASSVVPSYEQYF; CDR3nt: TGTGCCAGCAGCGTAGTTCCTTCCTACGAGCAGTACTTC
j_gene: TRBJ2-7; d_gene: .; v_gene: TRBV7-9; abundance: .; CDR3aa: CASSPRGAGAYEQYF; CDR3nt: TGTGCCAGCAGCCCCAGGGGGGCGGGGGCCTACGAGCAGTACTTC
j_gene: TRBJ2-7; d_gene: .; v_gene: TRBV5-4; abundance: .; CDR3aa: CASRYGNHEQYF; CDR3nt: TGTGCCAGCAGGTACGGGAACCACGAGCAGTACTTC
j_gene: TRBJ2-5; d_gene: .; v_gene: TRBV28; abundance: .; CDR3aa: CASSLPGLQETQYF; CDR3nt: TGTGCCAGCAGTTTACCAGGGCTACAAGAGACCCAGTACTTC
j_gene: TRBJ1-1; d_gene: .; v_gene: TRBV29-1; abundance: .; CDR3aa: CSVEPLQTNTEAFF; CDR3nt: TGCAGCGTTGAGCCCCTACAGACTAACACTGAAGCTTTCTTT
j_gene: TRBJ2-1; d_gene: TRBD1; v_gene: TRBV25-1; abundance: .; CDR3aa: CASTGQGWDNEQFF; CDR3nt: TGTGCCAGCACTGGACAGGGGTGGGACAATGAGCAGTTCTTC
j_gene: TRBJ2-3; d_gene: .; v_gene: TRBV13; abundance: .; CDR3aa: CASSLRARGLDTQYF; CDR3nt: TGTGCCAGCAGCTTAAGGGCCCGAGGATTGGATACGCAGTATTTT
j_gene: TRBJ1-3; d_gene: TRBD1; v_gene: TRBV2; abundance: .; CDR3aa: CASSPGQGTGNTIYF; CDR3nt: TGTGCCAGCAGTCCGGGACAGGGCACTGGAAACACCATATATTTT
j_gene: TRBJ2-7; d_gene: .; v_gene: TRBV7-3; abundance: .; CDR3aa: CASSLTSGSEQYF; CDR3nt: TGTGCCAGCAGCCTTACTAGTGGGTCCGAGCAGTACTTC
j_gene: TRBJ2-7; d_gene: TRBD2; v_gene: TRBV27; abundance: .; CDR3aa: CATSSGLSYEQYF; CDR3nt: TGTGCCACCTCTAGCGGTCTCTCCTACGAGCAGTACTTC
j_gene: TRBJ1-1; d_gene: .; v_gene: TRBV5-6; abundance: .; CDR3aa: CASSLGRGRNTEAFF; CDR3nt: TGTGCCAGCAGCTTGGGCAGGGGCCGGAACACTGAAGCTTTCTTT
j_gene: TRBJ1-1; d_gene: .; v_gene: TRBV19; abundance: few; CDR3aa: CASTLDGEDPEAFF; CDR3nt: TGTGCCAGTACTCTGGACGGGGAAGACCCTGAAGCTTTCTTT
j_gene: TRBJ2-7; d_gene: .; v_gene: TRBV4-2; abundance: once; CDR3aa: CASSPEDSDSYEQYF; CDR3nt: TGTGCCAGCAGCCCAGAAGACTCGGACTCCTACGAGCAGTACTTC
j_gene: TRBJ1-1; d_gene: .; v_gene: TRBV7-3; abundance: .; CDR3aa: CASSLMGRTWGSTEAFF; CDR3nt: TGTGCCAGCAGCTTAATGGGTAGGACGTGGGGAAGCACTGAAGCTTTCTTT
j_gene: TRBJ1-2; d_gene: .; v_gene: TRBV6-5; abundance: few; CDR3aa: CASSPRLGHPGYTF; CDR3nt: TGTGCCAGCAGTCCACGATTGGGCCATCCTGGCTACACCTTC
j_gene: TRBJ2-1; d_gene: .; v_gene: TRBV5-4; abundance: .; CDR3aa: CASSLGRGNEQFF; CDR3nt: TGTGCCAGCAGCTTGGGGCGGGGCAATGAGCAGTTCTTC
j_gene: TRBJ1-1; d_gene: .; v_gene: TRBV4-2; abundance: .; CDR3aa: CASSQEQPSNTEAFF; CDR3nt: TGTGCCAGCAGCCAAGAACAACCCTCGAACACTGAAGCTTTCTTT
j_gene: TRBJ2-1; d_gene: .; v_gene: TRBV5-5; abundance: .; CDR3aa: CASSLVSAPYNEQFF; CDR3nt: TGTGCCAGCAGCTTGGTGTCCGCCCCCTACAATGAGCAGTTCTTC
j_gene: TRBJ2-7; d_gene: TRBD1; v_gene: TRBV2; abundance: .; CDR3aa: CASSHGRAGGMSEQYF; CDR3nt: TGTGCCAGCAGCCACGGACGGGCAGGGGGAATGAGCGAGCAGTACTTC
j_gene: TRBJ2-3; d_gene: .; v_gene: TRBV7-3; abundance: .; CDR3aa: CASSSSTGTDTQYF; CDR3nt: TGTGCCAGCAGCTCATCCACGGGGACAGATACGCAGTATTTT
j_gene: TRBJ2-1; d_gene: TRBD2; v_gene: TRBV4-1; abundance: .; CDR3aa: CASSHLAGGPYNEQFF; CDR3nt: TGCGCCAGCAGCCATCTAGCGGGAGGGCCCTACAATGAGCAGTTCTTC
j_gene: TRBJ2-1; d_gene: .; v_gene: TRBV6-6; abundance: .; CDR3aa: CASSPTPNEQFF; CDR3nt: TGTGCCAGCAGTCCGACTCCCAATGAGCAGTTCTTC
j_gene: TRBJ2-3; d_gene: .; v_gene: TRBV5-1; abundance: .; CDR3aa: CASSYYTTDTQYF; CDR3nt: TGCGCCAGCAGTTACTACACCACAGATACGCAGTATTTT
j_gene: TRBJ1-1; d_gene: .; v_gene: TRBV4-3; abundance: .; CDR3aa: CASSHGRVMNTEAFF; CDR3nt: TGCGCCAGCAGCCACGGACGGGTAATGAACACTGAAGCTTTCTTT
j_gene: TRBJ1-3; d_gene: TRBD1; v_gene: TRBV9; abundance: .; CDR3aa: CASSPRTGEGSGNTIYF; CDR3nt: TGTGCCAGCAGCCCCCGGACAGGAGAAGGGTCTGGAAACACCATATATTTT
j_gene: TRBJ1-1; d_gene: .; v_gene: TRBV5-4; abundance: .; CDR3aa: CASSSGENTEAFF; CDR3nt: TGTGCCAGCAGCTCGGGGGAGAACACTGAAGCTTTCTTT
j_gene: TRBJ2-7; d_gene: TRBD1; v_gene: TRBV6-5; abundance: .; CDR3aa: CASSPGTESYEQYF; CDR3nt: TGTGCCAGCAGCCCCGGGACAGAATCCTACGAGCAGTACTTC
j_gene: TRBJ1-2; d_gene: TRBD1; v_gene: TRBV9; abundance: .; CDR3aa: CASSVAGQGGYTF; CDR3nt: TGTGCCAGCAGCGTAGCTGGACAGGGCGGCTACACCTTC
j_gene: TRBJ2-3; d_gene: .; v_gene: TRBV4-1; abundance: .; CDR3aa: CASSPGQGRSGDTQYF; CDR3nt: TGCGCCAGCAGCCCAGGTCAGGGGCGTTCAGGGGATACGCAGTATTTT
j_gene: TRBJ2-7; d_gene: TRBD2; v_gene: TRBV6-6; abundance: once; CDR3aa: CASTRLAGVYEQYF; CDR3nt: TGTGCCAGCACTAGACTAGCGGGGGTCTACGAGCAGTACTTC